A selection of T cell receptor beta chains follows, all from one sample in a study of CD8 T cells in Susac syndrome. One entry per CDR3 protein results from TCRdb running MiXCR on the immunoSEQ multiplex PCR reads. The table records some 170,000 distinct CDR3 sequences, 93% of them present only once. Sequences were obtained from CD4+ T cells from PBMCs. The receptors originated from a human donor in good health. The CDR3 runs from the conserved cysteine through the conserved F or W. The D gene is left open where the match is weak. Clone size is stated in some rows and not others, as once, few, many or a class when expanded.

TRBV20-1	TRBJ2-1	.	.	TGCAGTGTTTCCCTTTGGGGCGAGCAGTTCTTC	CSVSLWGEQFF
TRBV3-1	TRBJ2-2	.	once	TGTGCCAGCAGCCAAGATCGACAGATGAACACCGGGGAGCTGTTTTTT	CASSQDRQMNTGELFF
TRBV2	TRBJ2-7	TRBD1	.	TGTGCCAGCAGGAGGACAGGCGGTTCCTACGAGCAGTACTTC	CASRRTGGSYEQYF
TRBV6-6	TRBJ2-5	.	.	TGTGCCAGCATCGGATCGGGGGAATGGGAGACCCAGTACTTC	CASIGSGEWETQYF
TRBV2	TRBJ2-7	.	few	TGTGCCACCTCGGACACCCTTATAGGCTACGAGCAGTACTTC	CATSDTLIGYEQYF
TRBV23-1	TRBJ2-1	.	.	TGCGCCAGCTCTTGCAGGGGATACAATGAGCAGTTCTTC	CASSCRGYNEQFF
TRBV20-1	TRBJ2-1	.	.	TGCAGTGCTAGAGAATCCGGATACAATGAGCAGTTCTTC	CSARESGYNEQFF
TRBV4-2	TRBJ1-5	.	.	TGTGCCAGCAGCCAAATCAGTCTAGGTAGCAATCAGCCCCAGCATTTT	CASSQISLGSNQPQHF
TRBV14	TRBJ2-1	.	.	TGTGCCAGCAGCCCAAATGCCGGGGGTGAGCAGTTCTTC	CASSPNAGGEQFF
TRBV23-1	TRBJ1-2	.	.	TGCGCCAGCAGTCACCAGGCGAAGGAAAAAGGTTATGGCTACACCTTC	CASSHQAKEKGYGYTF
TRBV5-6	TRBJ2-5	.	.	TGTGCCAGCAGCTTTGGTTCAGCCCAGTACTTC	CASSFGSAQYF
TRBV15	TRBJ2-5	TRBD2	.	TGTGCCACCAGCAGAACTATAGCGGGCGGTCTCTCCCAGTACTTC	CATSRTIAGGLSQYF
TRBV6-6	TRBJ1-1	.	.	TGTGCCAGCAGTTCAAGGAACTTTAACACTGAAGCTTTCTTT	CASSSRNFNTEAFF
TRBV3-1	TRBJ1-3	.	.	TGTGCCAGCAGCCAGGGCAGCCGCTCTGGAAACACCATATATTTT	CASSQGSRSGNTIYF
TRBV4-1	TRBJ1-3	.	.	TGCGCCAGCAGCCTAGCCACGGGGGCATTCAGAAGGTCTGGAAACACCATATATTTT	CASSLATGAFRRSGNTIYF
TRBV6-1	TRBJ2-7	TRBD2	.	TGTGCCAGCAGTGTTTCAACGGGGGGGAACTACGAGCAGTACTTC	CASSVSTGGNYEQYF
TRBV2	TRBJ1-2	TRBD1	.	TGTGCCAGCAGGGGGACAGGAGGCTACACCTTC	CASRGTGGYTF
TRBV7-3	TRBJ2-7	.	.	TGTGCCAGCAGCGTCGGGACGGCATCCTACGAGCAGTACTTC	CASSVGTASYEQYF
TRBV3-1	TRBJ2-1	.	.	TGTGCCAGCAGCCGACGGATGGCCGCGAGATACAATGAGCAGTTCTTC	CASSRRMAARYNEQFF
TRBV10-3	TRBJ1-3	TRBD1	once	TGTGCCATCAGTGAGAGACAGGGACCAAGCTCTGGAAACACCATATATTTT	CAISERQGPSSGNTIYF
TRBV2	TRBJ2-7	.	.	TGTGCCAGCACCGAGCGCTACCGGGGGCACTCCGAGCAGTACTTC	CASTERYRGHSEQYF
TRBV29-1	TRBJ1-2	.	.	TGCAGCGTCCCCAACCACCGAGGGGAGGACTACACCTTC	CSVPNHRGEDYTF
TRBV3-1	TRBJ2-7	TRBD2	.	TGTGCCAGCAGCCAAGGTGGGGAGGGAACCTACGAGCAGTACTTC	CASSQGGEGTYEQYF
TRBV7-2	TRBJ1-5	.	.	TGTGCCAGCAGCTTAGGCCATCAGCCCCAGCATTTT	CASSLGHQPQHF
TRBV9	TRBJ1-2	.	.	TGTGCCAGCAGCGGGACAGATTATGGCTACACCTTC	CASSGTDYGYTF
TRBV2	TRBJ1-5	.	.	TGTGCCAGCAGGCCGGGGGAGGTGCGCAATCAGCCCCAGCATTTT	CASRPGEVRNQPQHF
TRBV5-6	TRBJ1-2	TRBD1	.	TGTGCCAGCAGCTCGGACAGGACGGTTGGCTACACCTTC	CASSSDRTVGYTF
TRBV3-1	TRBJ1-2	.	.	TGTGCCAGCAGCCAAACAAGGCTCATAGGCTACACCTTC	CASSQTRLIGYTF
TRBV7-9	TRBJ1-2	.	.	TGTGCCAGCAGCTTAGAGGACGGGATGGGCTATGGCTACACCTTC	CASSLEDGMGYGYTF
TRBV5-4	TRBJ1-6	.	once	TGTGCCAGCAGCTTGCGGGGCACCTATAATTCACCCCTCCACTTT	CASSLRGTYNSPLHF
TRBV19	TRBJ2-2	TRBD1	.	TGTGCCAGTAAGCGGGACAGGGTGAACACCGGGGAGCTGTTTTTT	CASKRDRVNTGELFF
TRBV3-1	TRBJ2-5	TRBD1	.	TGTGCCAGCAGCCAACTCCGGGACAGAGAGACCCAGTACTTC	CASSQLRDRETQYF
TRBV9	TRBJ2-3	.	.	TGTGCCAGCAGCGTAGAACCCCCCTCGGAGCAGTATTTT	CASSVEPPSEQYF
TRBV5-1	TRBJ2-1	.	.	TGCGCCAGCACCTTTGACAGGTCCTACAATGAGCAGTTCTTC	CASTFDRSYNEQFF
TRBV3-1	TRBJ2-7	.	.	TGTGCCAGCAGCCAAGGAAGGGGACTCTCCTACGAGCAGTACTTC	CASSQGRGLSYEQYF
TRBV9	TRBJ2-2	.	.	TGTGCCAGCAGCCCCAGAAAGCCCACTGGATACACCGGGGAGCTGTTTTTT	CASSPRKPTGYTGELFF
TRBV4-2	TRBJ2-1	TRBD2	.	TGTGCCAGCAGCCAAGTCCCCAGCGGGGGGCGAAAGTACAATGAGCAGTTCTTC	CASSQVPSGGRKYNEQFF
TRBV6-1	TRBJ2-5	TRBD1	.	TGTGCCAGCAGTGGGGGACAGGGGTTTCAAGAGACCCAGTACTTC	CASSGGQGFQETQYF
TRBV5-1	TRBJ1-2	TRBD1	.	TGCGCCAGCAGCGGACGACAGGGCGTGGATGGCTACACCTTC	CASSGRQGVDGYTF
TRBV5-8	TRBJ1-2	TRBD1	.	TGTGCCAGCAGCTTGGATGGGCAGGGGGCAACGCCCTATGGCTACACCTTC	CASSLDGQGATPYGYTF
TRBV20-1	TRBJ2-3	TRBD2	.	TGCAGTGCTAGAGTCACTAGCGGGGTCTCTAGCACAGATACGCAGTATTTT	CSARVTSGVSSTDTQYF
TRBV4-1	TRBJ1-2	.	.	TGCGCCAGCAGCCAAGATCGGACGTTTGGCTACACCTTC	CASSQDRTFGYTF
TRBV12-3/TRBV12-4	TRBJ1-2	.	.	TGTGCCAGCAGCCCGGACAGCGTTATCTATGGCTACACCTTC	CASSPDSVIYGYTF
TRBV11-2	TRBJ1-3	.	.	TGTGCCAGCAGCCTCTCGACAGGTCCTCGCTCTGGAAACACCATATATTTT	CASSLSTGPRSGNTIYF
TRBV5-4	TRBJ2-4	TRBD1	.	TGTGCCAGCAGCCCTTGGATGGGACAGGTCCGGTACTTC	CASSPWMGQVRYF
TRBV12-3/TRBV12-4	TRBJ1-5	.	.	TGTGCCACCGCGACAGGTAATAGCAATCAGCCCCAGCATTTT	CATATGNSNQPQHF
TRBV23-1	TRBJ2-7	TRBD2	.	TGCGCCAGCAGTCCGACTAGCGGGGGGCAGTACGAGCAGTACTTC	CASSPTSGGQYEQYF